The source of this T cell receptor (beta chain) is a study of identical twins. Study-level findings and limits: Shared out-of-frame alpha sequences (those common to twins) showed excess low generation probability. With abundant cord blood beta clonotypes, insertions were fewer; memory repertoires showed no such pattern.

TCRdb ran MiXCR on the 5' RACE reads and lists one entry per CDR3 protein. The data contain about 720,000 distinct CDR3 sequences, roughly 18% of them singletons. A note on this clonotype: The antigen remains undetermined.

V shed 7 bases and J shed 0 bases, with 13 bases lying between them. The CDR3 consists of 15 residues. These same records also appear under a second study, on T cells expressing NK-cell markers. That report notes: The use of an anti-gamma-delta TCR antibody, which was added in several experiments, restricted sorting to T cells expressing alpha-beta TCR.

V is TRBV12-3 or TRBV12-4 and J is TRBJ2-1; D could derive from TRBD1 or TRBD2 (5 bases each). Sequenced material: PBMCs. The clonotype originates from a woman between 18 and 29 years old in good health. In nucleotides, the CDR3 is TGTGCCAGCACGCCGGGGCACCCCTCCTACAATGAGCAGTTCTTC. Translated: CASTPGHPSYNEQFF.